These 25 T cell receptor beta chains originate from one sample sequenced in a study of cytomegalovirus exposure and HLA in healthy donors. The PCR made use of 60 Vbeta and 13 Jbeta primers. Measured with immunoSEQ multiplex PCR; TCRdb has only the in-frame clones, and not every one. Its table lists some 75,000 clones. Sequencing input: PBMCs. These receptors originate from a boy aged 5-17 years in good health and CMV-seronegative.

CDR3 nucleotides: TGTGCCTGGCGACAGGTCGCCTACGAGCAGTACTTC. Protein: CAWRQVAYEQYF. The rearrangement uses TRBV30 and TRBJ2-7, with D perhaps TRBD1 (6 bases). Germline V gene data show CDR1 as GTSNPN and CDR2 as SVGIG (reference sequence). The length of the CDR3 is 12 residues. Trimming removed 5 bases at V and 2 bases at J, with 10 bases between.

The rearrangement links TRBV5-6 to TRBJ1-3; 8 nucleotides agree with TRBD1. This CDR3 is built from 14 residues. V was pared by 4 bases and J by 5 bases, with 5 bases of the junction left unmatched. The germline CDR1 and CDR2 sequences are SGHDT and YYEEEE. Here the CDR3 reads CASSQTGARNTIYF. The CDR3 region has the DNA TGTGCCAGCAGCCAGACAGGGGCGCGAAACACCATATATTTT.

The chain couples TRBV7-8 to TRBJ1-6, with TRBD1 matching over 7 bases. Germline V gives CDR1 SGHVS, CDR2 FQNEAQ. The junction had 6 bases not matched to a gene; V was cut back by 6 bases and J by 10 bases. This CDR3 has 13 amino acids. CDR3 coding DNA: TGTGCCAGCAGATTACAGGGGCGGTCACCCCTCCACTTT. This translates into CASRLQGRSPLHF.

The chain employs TRBV7-9 and TRBJ1-4, with TRBD1 identical over 7 bases. V was pared by 6 bases and J by 7 bases, with 8 bases of the junction left unmatched. Germline CDR1 SEHNR, CDR2 FQNEAQ (reference sequence). CDR3 size: 14 residues. CDR3 protein: CASSLNRDSEKLFF. The DNA of the CDR3 is TGTGCCAGCAGTCTTAACAGGGACAGTGAAAAACTGTTTTTT.

The chain is built from TRBV4-1 and TRBJ2-7; 7 bases are shared with TRBD2. CDR3 size: 17 residues. Germline values: CDR1 MGHRA, CDR2 YSYEKL. V was clipped by 4 bases and J by 3 bases; unmatched bases: 15. The CDR3 region is CASSPIPGTSAYYEQYF. The CDR3 DNA reads as TGCGCCAGCAGCCCCATCCCGGGAACTAGCGCATACTACGAGCAGTACTTC.

The V call is TRBV5-6, the J call TRBJ2-5, with 11 bases that match TRBD2. J was trimmed by 6 bases and V by 5 bases; bases with no gene match: 6. The CDR3 has 14 amino acids. Germline V gives CDR1 SGHDT, CDR2 YYEEEE. For the CDR3, the DNA is TGTGCCAGCAGAACTAGCGGGAGTACCCAGACCCAGTACTTC. It is translated as CASRTSGSTQTQYF. Drawing the rest from reference TRBV5-6 and TRBJ2-5, the complete variable domain is DAGVTQSPTHLIKTRGQQVTLRCSPKSGHDTVSWYQQALGQGPQFIFQYYEEEERQRGNFPDRFSGHQFPNYSSELNVNALLLGDSALYLCASRTSGSTQTQYFGPGTRLLVL.

The J gene is TRBJ2-7, the V gene TRBV9; 7 bases line up with TRBD1. The V segment lost 0 bases and the J segment 3 bases; nucleotides outside the gene matches: 3. The CDR3 runs 14 residues. From germline, CDR1 is SGDLS and CDR2 YYNGEE. This chain's CDR3 is CASSVEAGGYEQYF. CDR3 sequence (DNA): TGTGCCAGCAGCGTAGAGGCAGGGGGCTACGAGCAGTACTTC.

The chain joins TRBV7-9 to TRBJ1-1, with D tentatively TRBD1 (5 bases). Germline CDR1 reads SEHNR; CDR2 reads FQNEAQ (reference sequence). The CDR3 is 16 amino acids. The V end lost 6 bases, the J end lost 0 bases, and 17 bases lay between the germline ends. CDR3 nucleotide sequence: TGTGCCAGCAGTACAAACTTCGGGACTGTGAACACTGAAGCTTTCTTT. Translating it yields CASSTNFGTVNTEAFF.

V usage is TRBV7-8 and J usage is TRBJ2-7, with no clear D. V was cut by 4 bases and J by 3 bases, with 10 bases left in between. This CDR3 has 13 residues. The germline V gene has CDR1 SGHVS and CDR2 FQNEAQ. The DNA for the CDR3 is TGTGCCAGCAGCTCTAGTACCTTCTACGAGCAGTACTTC. Its protein product is CASSSSTFYEQYF.

The rearrangement links TRBV18 to TRBJ2-1; 9 nucleotides agree with TRBD1. CDR3 length: 15 amino acids. Germline CDR1 reads KGHSH; CDR2 reads LQKENI. With 6 bases clipped from V and 5 bases from J, the junction kept 8 bases outside the gene matches. The CDR3 loop reads CASSPRDRVDNEQFF. CDR3 in DNA: TGTGCCAGCTCTCCCCGGGACAGGGTGGACAATGAGCAGTTCTTC.

The rearrangement joins TRBV6-1 to TRBJ2-7, with a tentative D call TRBD1 (6 bases). The germline gives CDR1 MNHNS, CDR2 SASEGT. This CDR3 spans 16 amino acids. V gave up 3 bases and J gave up 0 bases, with 15 bases separating them. The CDR3, as DNA: TGTGCCAGCAGTGAGGTAACCGGGACACCCTCCTACGAGCAGTACTTC. Translated, it gives CASSEVTGTPSYEQYF.

CDR3 DNA sequence: TGTGCCAGTAGTATACGGACAGGGACCGGGGAGCTGTTTTTT. Residues: CASSIRTGTGELFF. The chain joins TRBV19 to TRBJ2-2, with TRBD1 matching 8 bases. V lost 2 bases and J lost 5; bases outside the gene matches: 1. The CDR3 covers 14 residues. CDR1 is LNHDA, CDR2 SQIVND, per germline (reference sequence).

The chain uses TRBV10-3 and TRBJ2-1, with 11 bases lining up with TRBD2. Germline lookup yields CDR1 ENHRY and CDR2 SYGVKD. The ends lost 4 bases at V and 8 bases at J; junction bases unmatched: 7. This CDR3 region has 15 residues. The CDR3: CAISALAGGPDEQFF. In DNA, the CDR3 is TGTGCCATCAGTGCCTTAGCGGGGGGGCCAGATGAGCAGTTCTTC.

This chain uses TRBV5-1 with TRBJ1-5; 7 nucleotides agree with TRBD1. In germline, CDR1 is SGHRS, CDR2 YFSETQ. After removal of 4 bases from V and 4 bases from J, the junction contained 8 bases not matched to a gene. The CDR3 spans 15 residues. CDR3 loop: CASSTDGTENQPQHF. The CDR3 DNA follows: TGCGCCAGCAGCACAGACGGGACAGAAAATCAGCCCCAGCATTTT.

The chain joins TRBV11-2 to TRBJ2-7, with 10 bases that match TRBD2. Germline CDR1 and CDR2: SGHAT and FQNNGV. There are 15 residues in the CDR3. The V gene end was trimmed by 1 base and the J gene end by 2 bases; junction bases not matched to a gene: 2. The CDR3 loop is CASSLVAGGTYEQYF. The CDR3, as DNA: TGTGCCAGCAGCTTAGTAGCGGGAGGTACCTACGAGCAGTACTTC.

The chain has TRBV6-4 and TRBJ2-1, with 8 bases lining up with TRBD2. Germline CDR1 reads MRHNA; CDR2 reads SNTAGT. The CDR3 covers 14 residues. The ends lost 5 bases at V and 8 bases at J; junction bases unmatched: 8. In DNA form, the CDR3 reads TGTGCCAGCAGTACCAGCGGGGGACGGGATGAGCAGTTCTTC. It codes for CASSTSGGRDEQFF.

The DNA of the CDR3 is TGTGCCAGCAGTTTAATCCGGGACAGGTCCTACGAGCAGTACTTC. This sequence encodes CASSLIRDRSYEQYF. The chain employs TRBV6-5 and TRBJ2-7; 8 bases match TRBD1. This CDR3 has 15 amino acids. The germline CDR1 and CDR2 sequences are MNHEY and SVGAGI. V shed 4 bases, J shed 1 base, and the junction held 6 bases outside the gene matches.

The chain couples TRBV18 to TRBJ1-3; D is unresolved. The V end lost 3 bases, the J end lost 0 bases, and 6 bases lay between the germline ends. In germline, CDR1 is KGHSH, CDR2 LQKENI. The CDR3 totals 14 residues. The CDR3 DNA sequence: TGTGCCAGCTCACCGCAGGACTCTGGAAACACCATATATTTT. Translating gives CASSPQDSGNTIYF.

This chain joins TRBV13 and TRBJ2-2; D perhaps matches TRBD2 (6 bases). The V gene lost 5 bases and the J gene lost 6 bases, with 16 bases spanning the gap. The CDR3 totals 15 residues. Germline CDR1 and CDR2: PRHDT and FYEKMQ (reference sequence). The CDR3 loop is CASSPGLLRPGELFF. CDR3 DNA: TGTGCCAGCAGCCCGGGACTCCTAAGGCCCGGGGAGCTGTTTTTT. Looking up the rest from reference TRBV13 and TRBJ2-2 gives the full variable domain: AAGVIQSPRHLIKEKRETATLKCYPIPRHDTVYWYQQGPGQDPQFLISFYEKMQSDKGSIPDRFSAQQFSDYHSELNMSSLELGDSALYFCASSPGLLRPGELFFGEGSRLTVL.

The chain uses TRBV5-6 and TRBJ1-5; 9 bases match TRBD1. This CDR3 comprises 15 residues. V shed 3 bases, J shed 3 bases, and the junction held 4 bases outside the gene matches. Germline values: CDR1 SGHDT, CDR2 YYEEEE. CDR3 in DNA: TGTGCCAGCAGCTACGGGACAGGGTACAATCAGCCCCAGCATTTT. It is translated as CASSYGTGYNQPQHF.

The rearrangement joins TRBV19 to TRBJ2-3, with 7 bases identical to TRBD2. From germline, CDR1 is LNHDA and CDR2 SQIVND (reference sequence). This CDR3 region has 14 residues. The V segment lost 3 bases and the J segment 2 bases; nucleotides outside the gene matches: 2. CDR3 coding DNA: TGTGCCAGTAGTATCAGCGGGGACACAGATACGCAGTATTTT. It yields the protein CASSISGDTDTQYF.

This chain joins TRBV4-2 and TRBJ2-7, with TRBD1 identical over 8 bases. Germline V gives CDR1 LGHNA, CDR2 YNFKEQ. J gave up 1 base and V 1 base, and 3 bases lay outside the gene matches. The CDR3 has 15 amino acids. CDR3 in amino acids: CASSQVGQGSYEQYF. The CDR3 DNA is TGTGCCAGCAGCCAAGTTGGACAGGGTTCCTACGAGCAGTACTTC.

This chain joins TRBV4-1 and TRBJ1-2, with unresolved D. V lost 2 bases to trimming and J lost 7 bases, with 17 bases between them. The CDR3 consists of 15 residues. Germline assignment: CDR1 MGHRA and CDR2 YSYEKL. CDR3 nucleotides: TGCGCCAGCAGCCAACAATCGGGGATCCCGAGTGGCTACACCTTC. Its translation: CASSQQSGIPSGYTF.

This chain links TRBV6-1 with TRBJ2-1, with 14 bases matching TRBD2. The CDR3 is 16 amino acids. Germline lookup yields CDR1 MNHNS and CDR2 SASEGT. With 4 bases clipped from V and 8 bases from J, the junction kept 7 bases outside the gene matches. This CDR3 is CASSVQPGLAGDEQFF. The CDR3 coding sequence is TGTGCCAGCAGTGTTCAACCGGGACTAGCGGGAGATGAGCAGTTCTTC.

The rearrangement links TRBV30 to TRBJ2-7; 8 bases agree with TRBD1. Per germline, CDR1 GTSNPN and CDR2 SVGIG (reference sequence). V lost 1 base and J lost 4; bases outside the gene matches: 9. CDR3 length: 15 amino acids. DNA of the CDR3: TGTGCCTGGAGTGGGGGGACAGGCGAGGGATACGAGCAGTACTTC. This gives the protein CAWSGGTGEGYEQYF.